This is a list of T cell receptor beta chains from one sample in a study of T cell responses to AZD1222 COVID-19 vaccine. TCRdb's table, derived via immunoSEQ multiplex PCR, lists solely in-frame clones and lacks some. Seen here are about 110,000 clones, about nine tenths observed once, and the top ten hold 3.5% to 4.5%. Here the sequenced sample was peripheral blood, taken on day 0 of AZD1222 vaccination. The receptors shown here come from an adult in good health. Both conserved end residues are part of each CDR3. A D gene is named only where the DNA matches it firmly. Clone size is given for some rows only: seen once, a few or many times, or a class if the clone is expanded.

>few|TRBJ2-1|TRBV27|TRBD1
TGTGCCAGCAGAGGGACAGGGGGTTACGAGCAGTTCTTC
CASRGTGGYEQFF
>few|TRBJ2-7|TRBV28|TRBD2
TGTGCCAGCAGGGGACTAGCGGGAGACGAGCAGTACTTC
CASRGLAGDEQYF
>-|TRBJ2-5|TRBV15|-
TGTGCCACCAGCAGAGAAAGGGTAGGGGACGGAAAAGAGACCCAGTACTTC
CATSRERVGDGKETQYF
>-|TRBJ2-5|TRBV29-1|-
TGCAGCGTTGGAGGTCACCAGCTACGGGGAGAGACCCAGTACTTC
CSVGGHQLRGETQYF
>once|TRBJ1-1|TRBV18|-
TGTGCCAGCTCACCCTTGAGCGGAGGGACAACGAGGAACACTGAAGCTTTCTTT
CASSPLSGGTTRNTEAFF
>-|TRBJ2-7|TRBV6-5|TRBD1
TGTGCCAGCAGTTACTCGGGACAGGGAAATTACGAGCAGTACTTC
CASSYSGQGNYEQYF
>-|TRBJ2-1|TRBV6-5|-
TGTGCCAGCAGTTACGATGGAGAGTACAATGAGCAGTTCTTC
CASSYDGEYNEQFF
>-|TRBJ2-3|TRBV6-2/TRBV6-3|-
TGTGCCAGCAGTTACGGGAGGGGGGATACGCAGTATTTT
CASSYGRGDTQYF
>once|TRBJ1-2|TRBV27|-
TGTGCCAGCAGTTTAGGTTGGGCACAAAACTATGGCTACACCTTC
CASSLGWAQNYGYTF
>-|TRBJ1-1|TRBV4-2|-
TGTGCCAGCAGCCACCAATTACGGGGTGGGAACACTGAAGCTTTCTTT
CASSHQLRGGNTEAFF
>-|TRBJ2-1|TRBV4-2|-
TGTGCCAGCAGCCAAGATTTGGGGGCCCGTGTGTACAATGAGCAGTTCTTC
CASSQDLGARVYNEQFF
>few|TRBJ2-2|TRBV27|-
TGTGCCAGCAGCCCCTCCCAGAACACCGGGGAGCTGTTTTTT
CASSPSQNTGELFF
>-|TRBJ1-5|TRBV28|-
TGTGCCAGCAGATACAGGGCGTCCTATCAGCCCCAGCATTTT
CASRYRASYQPQHF
>-|TRBJ1-2|TRBV29-1|TRBD1
TGCAGCGTCCCGTCTCTGGACAGGGGAAATGGCTACACCTTC
CSVPSLDRGNGYTF
>-|TRBJ2-5|TRBV2|TRBD1
TGTGCCAGCAGGACAGGGGCCGGGTGGACCCAGTACTTC
CASRTGAGWTQYF
>-|TRBJ1-5|TRBV7-8|-
TGTGCCAGCAGCTTAGTTGGATTTGGGGGAAATCAGCCCCAGCATTTT
CASSLVGFGGNQPQHF
>-|TRBJ2-2|TRBV5-4|-
TGTGCCAGCAGCTCCTTAGATTACACCGGGGAGCTGTTTTTT
CASSSLDYTGELFF